Listed below are T cell receptor beta chains from one sample, sequenced in a study of siplizumab effects on memory and regulatory T cells. Clones were read by immunoSEQ multiplex PCR, and TCRdb kept only the in-frame ones, dropping some. The table lists roughly 92,000 clones, just under 95% of them singletons. Source material: non-Treg CD4+ T cells sorted from blood. The receptors derive from a human donor in good health. Both conserved end residues are trimmed from each CDR3.

length	V	J	CDR3
15	TRBV9	TRBJ2-7	ASSPGTSRYRSYEQY
11	TRBV5-4	TRBJ1-2	ASSLVGTSLYT
13	TRBV6-6	TRBJ1-5	ASSYYPRAGQPQH
12	TRBV9	TRBJ2-3	ASSVAPGGDTQY
15	TRBV9	TRBJ2-3	ASSVTSGRPSTDTQY
12	TRBV18	TRBJ1-2	ASSLFDRDTGYT
12	TRBV9	TRBJ2-7	ASSETLAVYEQY
11	TRBV19	TRBJ1-2	ASRNTGGYGYT
12	TRBV5-4	TRBJ1-4	ASSLGRRAEKLF
15	TRBV7-3	TRBJ2-1	ASSLRFPAGGDNEQF
12	TRBV9	TRBJ2-3	ASSNRDFTDTQY
16	TRBV9	TRBJ2-3	ASSAYLGGRLMGDTQY
13	TRBV2	TRBJ2-5	ARRDSGTRQETQY
13	TRBV29-1	TRBJ2-5	SEQKTDRGGETQY
12	TRBV7-2	TRBJ2-4	ASSPEAGRGIQY
10	TRBV11-2	TRBJ2-3	ASSPSGDTQY
10	TRBV18	TRBJ1-1	ASSTVNTEAF
11	TRBV6-1	TRBJ2-7	ASSEAQYSGPY